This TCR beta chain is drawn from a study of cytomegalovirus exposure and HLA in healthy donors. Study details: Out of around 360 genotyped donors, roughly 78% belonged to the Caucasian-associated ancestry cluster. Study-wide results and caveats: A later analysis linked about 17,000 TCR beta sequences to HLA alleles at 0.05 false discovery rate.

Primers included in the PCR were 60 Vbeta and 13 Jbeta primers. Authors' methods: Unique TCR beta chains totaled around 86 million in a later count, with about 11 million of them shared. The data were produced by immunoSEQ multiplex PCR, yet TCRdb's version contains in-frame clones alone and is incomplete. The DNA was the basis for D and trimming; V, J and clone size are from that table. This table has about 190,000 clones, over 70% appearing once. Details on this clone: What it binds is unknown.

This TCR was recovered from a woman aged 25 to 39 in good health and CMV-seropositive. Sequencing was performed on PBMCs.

This CDR3 reads CASSPPGHNEKLFF. CDR3 nucleotides: TGTGCCAGCAGTCCCCCGGGACACAATGAAAAACTGTTTTTT. This rearrangement joins TRBV6-5 to TRBJ1-4; tentative D call: TRBD1 (6 bases). V was cut by 5 bases and J by 5 bases, with 12 bases left in between. This CDR3 has 14 amino acids. Germline V gene sequence: CDR1 MNHEY, CDR2 SVGAGI.